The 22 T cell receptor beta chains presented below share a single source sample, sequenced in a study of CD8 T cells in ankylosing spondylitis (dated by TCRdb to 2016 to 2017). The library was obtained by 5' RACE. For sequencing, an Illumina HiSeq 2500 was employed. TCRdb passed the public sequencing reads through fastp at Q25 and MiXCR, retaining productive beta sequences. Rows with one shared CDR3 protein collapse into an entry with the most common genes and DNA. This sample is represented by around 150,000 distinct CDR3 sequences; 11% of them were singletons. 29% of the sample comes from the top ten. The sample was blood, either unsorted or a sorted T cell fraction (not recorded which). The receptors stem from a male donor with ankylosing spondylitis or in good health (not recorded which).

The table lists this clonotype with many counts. The CDR3 DNA reads TGTGCCAGCAGCCAATCCGGACAAGGGGGCACCTTC. Encoded protein: CASSQSGQGGTF. The V gene is TRBV16, the J gene TRBJ1-2, with a weak D call TRBD1 (6 bases). This CDR3 has 12 amino acids. Germline V CDR1 and CDR2: KGHSY, FQNENV. V was shortened by 0 bases and J by 13 bases, with 12 bases between the two germline ends.

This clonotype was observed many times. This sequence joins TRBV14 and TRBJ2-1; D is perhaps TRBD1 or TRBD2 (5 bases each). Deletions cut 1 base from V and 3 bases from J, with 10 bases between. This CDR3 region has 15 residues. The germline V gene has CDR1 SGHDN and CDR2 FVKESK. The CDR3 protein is CASSQVRDGYNEQFF. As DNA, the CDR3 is TGTGCCAGCAGCCAAGTACGGGACGGCTACAATGAGCAGTTCTTC.

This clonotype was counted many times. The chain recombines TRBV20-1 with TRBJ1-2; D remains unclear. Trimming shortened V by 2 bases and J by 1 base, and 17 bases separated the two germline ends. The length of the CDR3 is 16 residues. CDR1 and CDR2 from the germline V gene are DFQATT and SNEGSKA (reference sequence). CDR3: CSARPQSATINYGYTF. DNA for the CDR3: TGCAGTGCTAGACCCCAGTCCGCTACTATTAACTATGGCTACACCTTC.

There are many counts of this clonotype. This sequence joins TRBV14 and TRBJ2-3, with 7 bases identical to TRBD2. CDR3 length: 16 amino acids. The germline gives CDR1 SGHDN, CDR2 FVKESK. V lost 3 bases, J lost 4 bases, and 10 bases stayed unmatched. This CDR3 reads CASSHKLAPLADTQYF. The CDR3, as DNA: TGTGCCAGCAGCCACAAACTAGCGCCTCTGGCAGATACGCAGTATTTT.

The CDR3 loop is CASSRGLAGGISTDTQYF. The CDR3 coding sequence is TGTGCCAGCAGCCGAGGACTAGCGGGGGGTATAAGCACAGATACGCAGTATTTT. The genes are TRBV7-6 and TRBJ2-3; 14 nucleotides match TRBD2. The CDR3 spans 18 residues. The J segment lost 0 bases and the V segment lost 5 bases, leaving 7 bases of the junction unmatched. Germline V gene lookup returns CDR1 SGHVS and CDR2 FNYEAQ.

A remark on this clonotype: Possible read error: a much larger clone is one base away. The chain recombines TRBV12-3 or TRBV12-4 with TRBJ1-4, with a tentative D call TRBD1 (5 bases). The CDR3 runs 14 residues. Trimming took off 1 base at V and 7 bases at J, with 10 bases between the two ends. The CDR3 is CASSLVRGSEKLFF. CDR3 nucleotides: TGTGCCAGCAGTTTAGTTAGGGGAAGTGAAAAACTGTTTTTT.

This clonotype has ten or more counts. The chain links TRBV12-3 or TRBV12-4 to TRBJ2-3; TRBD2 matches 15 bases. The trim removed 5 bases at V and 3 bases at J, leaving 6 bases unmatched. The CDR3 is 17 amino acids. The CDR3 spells CASSRTSGGAGTDTQYF. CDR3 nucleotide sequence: TGTGCCAGCAGTCGGACTAGCGGGGGGGCCGGGACAGATACGCAGTATTTT.

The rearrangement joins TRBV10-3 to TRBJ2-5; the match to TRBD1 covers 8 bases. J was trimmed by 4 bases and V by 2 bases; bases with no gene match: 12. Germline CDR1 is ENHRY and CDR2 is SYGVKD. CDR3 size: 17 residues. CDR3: CAISETGQGPARETQYF. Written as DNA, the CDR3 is TGTGCCATCAGTGAGACCGGACAGGGACCGGCACGAGAGACCCAGTACTTC.

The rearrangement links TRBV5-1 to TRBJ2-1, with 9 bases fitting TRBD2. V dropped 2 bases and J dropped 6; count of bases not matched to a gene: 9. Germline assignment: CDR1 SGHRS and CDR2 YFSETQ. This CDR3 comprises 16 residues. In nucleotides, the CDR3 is TGCGCCAGCAGCTTTGCCCTACTAGCGGGTTCCAATGAGCAGTTCTTC. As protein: CASSFALLAGSNEQFF.

CDR3 sequence: CASRSGVTNTEAFF. CDR3 coding DNA: TGTGCCAGCAGGTCGGGGGTAACGAACACTGAAGCTTTCTTT. The V call is TRBV12-3 or TRBV12-4, the J call TRBJ1-1, with D tentatively TRBD1 (5 bases). V lost 6 bases, J lost 1 base, and 12 bases lay in between. This CDR3 has 14 amino acids.

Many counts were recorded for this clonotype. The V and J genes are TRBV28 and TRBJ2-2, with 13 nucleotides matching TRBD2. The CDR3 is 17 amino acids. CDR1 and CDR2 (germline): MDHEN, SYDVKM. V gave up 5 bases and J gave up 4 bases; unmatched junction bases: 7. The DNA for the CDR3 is TGTGCCAGCAGTCCTAAGGGACTAGCGGGATCCACCGGGGAGCTGTTTTTT. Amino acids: CASSPKGLAGSTGELFF.

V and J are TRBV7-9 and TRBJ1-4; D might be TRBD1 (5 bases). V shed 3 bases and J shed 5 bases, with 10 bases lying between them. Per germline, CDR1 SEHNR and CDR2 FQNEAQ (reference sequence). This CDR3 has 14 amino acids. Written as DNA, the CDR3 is TGTGCCAGCAGCTTTCCAGGGTCAAATGAAAAACTGTTTTTT. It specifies CASSFPGSNEKLFF. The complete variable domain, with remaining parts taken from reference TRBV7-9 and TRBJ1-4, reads DTGVSQNPRHKITKRGQNVTFRCDPISEHNRLYWYRQTLGQGPEFLTYFQNEAQLEKSRLLSDRFSAERPKGSFSTLEIQRTEQGDSAMYLCASSFPGSNEKLFFGSGTQLSVL.

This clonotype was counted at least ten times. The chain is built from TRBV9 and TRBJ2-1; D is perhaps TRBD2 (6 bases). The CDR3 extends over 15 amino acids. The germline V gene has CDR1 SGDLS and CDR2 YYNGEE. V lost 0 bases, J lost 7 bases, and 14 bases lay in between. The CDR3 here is CASSVAPSGGNEQFF. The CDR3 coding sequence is TGTGCCAGCAGCGTAGCTCCTTCCGGGGGTAATGAGCAGTTCTTC.

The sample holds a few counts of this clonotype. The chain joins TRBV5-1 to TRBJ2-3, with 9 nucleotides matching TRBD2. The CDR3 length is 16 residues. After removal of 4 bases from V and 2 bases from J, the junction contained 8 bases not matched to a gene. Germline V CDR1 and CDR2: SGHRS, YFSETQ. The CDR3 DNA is TGCGCCAGCAGCGGAGGACTAGCGCCGAACACAGATACGCAGTATTTT. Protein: CASSGGLAPNTDTQYF.

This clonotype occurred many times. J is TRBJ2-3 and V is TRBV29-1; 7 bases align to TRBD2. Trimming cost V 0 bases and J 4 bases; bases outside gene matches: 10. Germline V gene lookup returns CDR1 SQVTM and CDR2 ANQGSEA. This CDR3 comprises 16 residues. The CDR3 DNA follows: TGCAGCGTTGAAGACCCGACTAGCTCCAACCCAGATACGCAGTATTTT. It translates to CSVEDPTSSNPDTQYF.

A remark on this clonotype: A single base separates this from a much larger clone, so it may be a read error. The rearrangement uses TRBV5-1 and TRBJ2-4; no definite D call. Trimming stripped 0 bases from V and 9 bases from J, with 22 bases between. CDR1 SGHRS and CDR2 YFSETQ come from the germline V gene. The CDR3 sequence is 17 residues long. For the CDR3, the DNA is TGCGCCAGCAGCTTGGGATCTAACTGGCTTGTTAGCAGCATTCAGTACTTC. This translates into CASSLGSNWLVSSIQYF. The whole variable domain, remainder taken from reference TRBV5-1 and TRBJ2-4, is KAGVTQTPRYLIKTRGQQVTLSCSPISGHRSVSWYQQTPGQGLQFLFEYFSETQRNKGNFPGRFSGRQFSNSRSEMNVSTLELGDSALYLCASSLGSNWLVSSIQYFGAGTRLSVL.

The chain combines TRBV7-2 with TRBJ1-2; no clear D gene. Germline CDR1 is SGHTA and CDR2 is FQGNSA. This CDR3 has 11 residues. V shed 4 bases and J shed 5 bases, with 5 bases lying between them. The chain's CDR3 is CASSSRYGYTF. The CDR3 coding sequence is TGTGCCAGCAGCTCCAGATATGGCTACACCTTC. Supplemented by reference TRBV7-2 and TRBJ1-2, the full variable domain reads GAGVSQSPSNKVTEKGKDVELRCDPISGHTALYWYRQSLGQGLEFLIYFQGNSAPDKSGLPSDRFSAERTGGSVSTLTIQRTQQEDSAVYLCASSSRYGYTFGSGTRLTVV.

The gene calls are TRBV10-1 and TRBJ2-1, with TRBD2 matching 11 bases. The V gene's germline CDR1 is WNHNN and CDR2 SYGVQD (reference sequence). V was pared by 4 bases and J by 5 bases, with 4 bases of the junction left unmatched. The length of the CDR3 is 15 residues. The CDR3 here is CASSGPGLADNEQFF. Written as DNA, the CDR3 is TGCGCCAGCAGTGGACCGGGACTAGCGGACAATGAGCAGTTCTTC.

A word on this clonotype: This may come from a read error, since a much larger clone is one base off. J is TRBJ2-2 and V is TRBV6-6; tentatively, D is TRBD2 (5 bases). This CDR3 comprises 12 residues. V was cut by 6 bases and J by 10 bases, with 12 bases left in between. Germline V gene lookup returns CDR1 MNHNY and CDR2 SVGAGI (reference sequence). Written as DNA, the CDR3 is TGTGCCAGCAGCGGGGTTCACGAGGAGCTGTTTTTT. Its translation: CASSGVHEELFF.

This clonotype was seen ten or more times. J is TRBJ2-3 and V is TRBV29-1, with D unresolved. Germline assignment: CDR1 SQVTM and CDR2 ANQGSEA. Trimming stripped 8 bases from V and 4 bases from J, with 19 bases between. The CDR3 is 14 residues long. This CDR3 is CSTDSVGFSDTQYF. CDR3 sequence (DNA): TGCAGCACCGATTCCGTAGGGTTTTCAGATACGCAGTATTTT.

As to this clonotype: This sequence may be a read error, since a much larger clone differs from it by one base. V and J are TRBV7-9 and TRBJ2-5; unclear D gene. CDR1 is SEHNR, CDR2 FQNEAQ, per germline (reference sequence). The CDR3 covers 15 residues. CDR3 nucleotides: TGTACCAGCAGCCCGCTGATGGTGCCCGTTGAGACCCAGTACTTC. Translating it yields CTSSPLMVPVETQYF.

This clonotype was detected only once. In nucleotides, the CDR3 is TGCAGTGCTAGTGGTGGGAATGAGCAGTTCTTC. Residues: CSASGGNEQFF. The chain has TRBV20-1 and TRBJ2-1; the D is unclear. This CDR3 has 11 amino acids. CDR1 DFQATT and CDR2 SNEGSKA come from the germline V gene (reference sequence). The V and J ends lost 3 bases and 7 bases respectively, with 7 bases between them.